What follows describes a single T cell receptor beta chain. This entry is derived from a study of CD8 T cells in Susac syndrome. Germline loops: CDR1 SEHNR, CDR2 FQNEAQ (reference sequence). This CDR3 contains 14 residues. V dropped 5 bases and J dropped 2 bases, with 13 bases sitting between them. Random-hexamer reverse transcription was applied to roughly 0.5 to 1 ug RNA. It was immunoSEQ multiplex PCR that amplified TCR beta CDR3 across 54 Vbeta and 13 Jbeta. TCRdb independently ran MiXCR on the immunoSEQ multiplex PCR reads; one entry per CDR3 protein. The data show roughly 120,000 distinct CDR3 sequences, over 90% seen once.

Sample: CD8+ T cells from PBMCs. The clonotype originates from a human donor with multiple sclerosis. The chain combines TRBV7-9 with TRBJ2-7; possible D gene TRBD2, 7 bases. The chain's CDR3 is CASSPRGAPYEQYF. In DNA form, the CDR3 reads TGTGCCAGCAGCCCCCGGGGGGCCCCCTACGAGCAGTACTTC.